The source of this T cell receptor (beta chain) is a study of shared clonotypes between healthy human individuals. Study conclusions and caveats: Clonotypes shared by all four donors outscored non-shared clonotypes in generation probability.

The study ran the assay at deep level. Every subset had its genomic DNA shared out evenly among several immunoSEQ plates. TCRdb's copy holds only in-frame clones and misses some; the assay was immunoSEQ multiplex PCR. Of some 1.5 million clones in the sample, over 95% were seen once. V shed 5 bases and J 1 base; nucleotides not matched to a gene: 2. CDR1 and CDR2 from the germline V gene are SNHLY and FYNNEI. The CDR3 consists of 16 residues. Worth noting for this clone: The antigen is not known.

Donors were healthy HIV-negative adults without recently reported acute infections or vaccinations. V gene TRBV2 combines with J gene TRBJ2-2; 12 bases match TRBD2. This TCR was recovered from a man aged 25-45 years in good health. Sequencing used naive CD4+ T cells sorted from blood. Specified subset: CD45RA+ positively selected. In DNA form, the CDR3 reads TGTGCCAGCAGTAGACTAGCGGGGGTGAACACCGGGGAGCTGTTTTTT. The encoded protein is CASSRLAGVNTGELFF. The whole variable domain, filled in from reference TRBV2 and TRBJ2-2, reads EPEVTQTPSHQVTQMGQEVILRCVPISNHLYFYWYRQILGQKVEFLVSFYNNEISEKSEIFDDQFSVERPDGSNFTLKIRSTKLEDSAMYFCASSRLAGVNTGELFFGEGSRLTVL.